This T cell receptor (beta chain) was sequenced during a study of blood T cell repertoires in COVID-19. Produced via immunoSEQ multiplex PCR; TCRdb's table is partial and in-frame only. The table includes more than 95,000 clones, 80% to 90% detected once. V lost 6 bases, J lost 3 bases, and 8 bases lay in between. CDR1 and CDR2 (germline): SQVTM, ANQGSEA. CDR3 size: 11 residues. The chain recombines TRBV29-1 with TRBJ1-2; no firm D call. Sequencing was performed on peripheral blood. This clonotype was sampled from a man aged 60 to 69 with acute or convalescent COVID-19. The DNA of the CDR3 is TGCAGCGTGGCCAGTCACTATGGCTACACCTTC. It codes for CSVASHYGYTF.